Here is one TCR beta chain with its context. The antigen is not known. The data were obtained in a study of shared clonotypes between healthy human individuals. Findings and caveats of the study: Naive subsets, compared against memory subsets, generally had larger estimated richness values. All-four-donor shared clonotypes had higher generation probabilities than non-shared clonotypes did.

The CDR3 contains 17 residues. Germline V CDR1 and CDR2: SGHNT, YYREEE (reference sequence). With 0 bases clipped from V and 6 bases from J, the junction kept 6 bases outside the gene matches. Sorted-subset replicate PCR reactions contained 200 to 250 ng DNA, corresponding to some 29,000 T cell genomes. Assay used: immunoSEQ multiplex PCR; TCRdb lists only in-frame clones, some missing. This sample has more than 2 million clones, with 90% to 95% found just once. The clonotype was recovered from a man aged 18 to 30 in good health. The sample consisted of naive CD4+ T cells sorted from blood. The subset was: CD45RA+ positively selected. The V and J genes are TRBV5-4 and TRBJ1-6; 10 positions agree with TRBD1. CDR3 sequence reads: CASSLVLRTGGNSPLHF. The CDR3 DNA sequence: TGTGCCAGCAGCTTGGTTCTTAGGACAGGGGGTAATTCACCCCTCCACTTT.